One sample yielded the 15 T cell receptor beta chains listed below, sequenced in a study of CD8 T cells in Susac syndrome. Random-hexamer reverse transcription was applied to roughly 0.5 to 1 ug RNA. TCRdb ran MiXCR on the immunoSEQ multiplex PCR reads and lists one entry per CDR3 protein. The profile shows approximately 65,000 distinct CDR3 sequences, approximately 90% of them singletons. Source material: CD8+ T cells from PBMCs. The receptors come from a human donor in good health.

This chain connects TRBV7-9 to TRBJ1-2; 9 positions match TRBD1. V shed 5 bases and J 4 bases; nucleotides not matched to a gene: 8. The V gene's germline CDR1 is SEHNR and CDR2 FQNEAQ (reference sequence). The CDR3 length is 15 residues. CDR3: CASSPPDRGTYGYTF. In nucleotides, the CDR3 is TGTGCCAGCAGCCCCCCGGACAGGGGAACCTATGGCTACACCTTC.

This chain joins TRBV5-4 and TRBJ2-6; 10 nucleotides align to TRBD1. V lost 4 bases, J lost 0 bases, and 7 bases stayed unmatched. The CDR3 consists of 18 residues. Germline V gene sequence: CDR1 SGHNT, CDR2 YYREEE (reference sequence). CDR3 coding DNA: TGTGCCAGCAGCCCAAGACAGGGGGCTTTCTCTGGGGCCAACGTCCTGACTTTC. Translation gives CASSPRQGAFSGANVLTF.

This clonotype was seen only a few times. The J gene is TRBJ2-7, the V gene TRBV6-5; D uncertain. Trimming removed 0 bases at V and 6 bases at J, with 15 bases between. This CDR3 is built from 15 residues. Germline V lookup: CDR1 MNHEY, CDR2 SVGAGI. The CDR3: CASSYSIVGHGEQYF. Here the CDR3 DNA reads TGTGCCAGCAGTTACTCGATTGTAGGGCATGGCGAGCAGTACTTC.

This rearrangement joins TRBV13 to TRBJ2-1; 10 bases agree with TRBD1. The length of the CDR3 is 15 residues. Trimming cost V 5 bases and J 8 bases; bases outside gene matches: 9. From germline, CDR1 is PRHDT and CDR2 FYEKMQ (reference sequence). For the CDR3, the DNA is TGTGCCAGCAGCCCTAGACAGGGGGCTAGGGATGAGCAGTTCTTC. The encoded protein is CASSPRQGARDEQFF.

The chain couples TRBV19 to TRBJ1-5; D remains ambiguous. The germline V gene has CDR1 LNHDA and CDR2 SQIVND (reference sequence). CDR3 length equals 12 residues. V was clipped by 10 bases and J by 2 bases, with 9 bases between them. The CDR3 DNA reads as TGTGCCACCGGAACGGGCAATCAGCCCCAGCATTTT. Encoded protein: CATGTGNQPQHF.

J is TRBJ2-1 and V is TRBV10-3; 9 bases fit TRBD2. The V and J ends lost 0 bases and 7 bases, in that order; junction bases with no gene match: 13. Germline assignment: CDR1 ENHRY and CDR2 SYGVKD. The CDR3 has 18 amino acids. CDR3 DNA: TGTGCCATCAGTGAGTCGATCGGGACTAGCCCGGCATTGAATGAGCAGTTCTTC. Translation gives CAISESIGTSPALNEQFF.

This chain links TRBV6-6 with TRBJ2-1; the D is unclear. The CDR3 extends over 16 amino acids. Deletions cut 0 bases from V and 0 bases from J, with 9 bases between. The germline V gene encodes CDR1 MNHNY and CDR2 SVGAGI (reference sequence). The CDR3 sequence: CASSYSAQSSYNEQFF. The CDR3 DNA sequence: TGTGCCAGCAGTTACTCAGCTCAGAGCTCCTACAATGAGCAGTTCTTC.

V is TRBV12-3 or TRBV12-4 and J is TRBJ1-4; weak D call: TRBD1 (6 bases). V lost 3 bases, J lost 8 bases, and 10 bases lay in between. The CDR3 totals 13 residues. The CDR3 sequence: CASSLGTPEKLFF. In DNA form, the CDR3 reads TGTGCCAGCAGTTTGGGGACACCCGAAAAACTGTTTTTT.

V gene TRBV28 combines with J gene TRBJ2-1; D is unresolved. The CDR3 consists of 13 residues. Germline lookup yields CDR1 MDHEN and CDR2 SYDVKM. Trimming took off 2 bases at V and 5 bases at J, with 7 bases between the two ends. In nucleotides, the CDR3 is TGTGCCAGCAGTTTAGGTCCCGACAATGAGCAGTTCTTC. It translates to CASSLGPDNEQFF.

This chain connects TRBV9 to TRBJ2-2, with D perhaps given as TRBD1 or TRBD2 (5 bases each). This CDR3 has 15 amino acids. Trimming left V 3 bases short and J 5 bases short, with 14 bases between. The germline CDR1 and CDR2 sequences are SGDLS and YYNGEE. The DNA for the CDR3 is TGTGCCAGCAGCGCTCCGGGCTGGGGGACCGGGGAGCTGTTTTTT. Its protein is CASSAPGWGTGELFF.

This clonotype appeared once. The chain couples TRBV12-3 or TRBV12-4 to TRBJ2-7; 9 bases fit TRBD1. With 3 bases clipped from V and 6 bases from J, the junction kept 12 bases outside the gene matches. The CDR3 consists of 16 residues. CDR3 in amino acids: CASSFERQGGMAEQYF. Here the CDR3 DNA reads TGTGCCAGCAGTTTTGAACGACAGGGGGGTATGGCCGAGCAGTACTTC.

The chain combines TRBV11-1 with TRBJ1-6, with D maybe TRBD1 (5 bases). This CDR3 has 16 residues. Per the germline V gene, CDR1 is SGHAT and CDR2 is FQDESV (reference sequence). Between the trimmed V and J ends, which lost 2 bases and 12 bases, there was a span of 20 bases. The CDR3 nucleotides are TGTGCCAGCAGCTTATATCCAAAAGGGGACCTATTACCCCTCCACTTT. This encodes CASSLYPKGDLLPLHF.

The chain has TRBV6-5 and TRBJ2-1; TRBD2 aligns across 8 bases. Germline V CDR1 and CDR2: MNHEY, SVGAGI. V was clipped by 7 bases and J by 7 bases; unmatched bases: 9. The CDR3 sequence is 14 residues long. CDR3: CASTTTGGGNEQFF. The CDR3, as DNA: TGTGCCAGCACTACCACCGGGGGGGGAAATGAGCAGTTCTTC.

CDR3 sequence: CASSYSTGGAYEQYF. The CDR3 DNA is TGTGCCAGCAGTTACTCGACAGGGGGAGCCTACGAGCAGTACTTC. V is TRBV6-2 or TRBV6-3 and J is TRBJ2-7, with 9 bases identical to TRBD1. The CDR3 totals 15 residues. Germline V lookup: CDR1 MNHEY, CDR2 SVGEGT. The junction had 2 bases not matched to a gene; V was cut back by 0 bases and J by 2 bases.

The chain combines TRBV7-9 with TRBJ1-1; no clear D. CDR1 and CDR2 (germline): SEHNR, FQNEAQ (reference sequence). Trimming stripped 4 bases from V and 7 bases from J, with 10 bases between. The length of the CDR3 is 12 residues. The DNA of the CDR3 is TGTGCCAGCAGCTGGGCCGGAGTTGAAGCTTTCTTT. This gives the protein CASSWAGVEAFF. The full variable domain, completed using reference TRBV7-9 and TRBJ1-1, is DTGVSQNPRHKITKRGQNVTFRCDPISEHNRLYWYRQTLGQGPEFLTYFQNEAQLEKSRLLSDRFSAERPKGSFSTLEIQRTEQGDSAMYLCASSWAGVEAFFGQGTRLTVV.